This TCR beta chain was captured by sequencing in a study of beta chain features in type 1 diabetes. For the study at large: Fewer than 140,000,000 sorted cells were examined across all samples.

Roughly 110 mL of blood, on average, came from one heparinised draw per donor. Purity above 95% was achieved in all sorted populations. Sequencing targeted expressed TCRB transcripts, as all isolated RNA had been reverse transcribed. The table came from immunoSEQ multiplex PCR; TCRdb's copy has only in-frame clones and leaves some out. The data contain 200,000 to 250,000 clones, about 15% of them singletons. CDR1 and CDR2 from the germline V gene are LGHNA and YNFKEQ. CDR3 length: 18 residues. Trimming cost V 4 bases and J 3 bases; bases outside gene matches: 13. Points from the study as a whole: Shorter TCRB CDR3s, moderately but significantly so, were found in Type 1 diabetes patients in all four CD4+ subsets. Small HLA sub-analyses could not settle whether HLA shapes TCRB rearrangement.

About this clone itself: Its antigen is undetermined.

The sequenced sample was naive CD4+ T cells from blood. This TCR came from a man aged 25 to 40 with type 1 diabetes. The chain uses TRBV4-2 and TRBJ2-2, with 8 bases matching TRBD1. The CDR3 DNA sequence: TGTGCCAGCAGCCGTGGACGGACAGGGACCCTATACACCGGGGAGCTGTTTTTT. It translates to CASSRGRTGTLYTGELFF.